What follows are 24 T cell receptor beta chains derived from one specimen sequenced in a study of T cells of healthy individuals. TCRdb used MiXCR to reprocess the 5' RACE reads, holding one entry per CDR3 protein. The table lists fewer than 70,000 distinct CDR3 sequences, roughly 14% of them singletons. Receptors were obtained from a human donor in good health.

This clonotype was seen ten or more times. This chain joins TRBV20-1 and TRBJ2-1, with D perhaps TRBD1 or TRBD2 (5 bases each). Trimming removed 5 bases at V and 1 base at J, with 9 bases between. This CDR3 comprises 13 residues. CDR1 is DFQATT and CDR2 is SNEGSKA in the germline V gene (reference sequence). The CDR3 sequence is CSAEGESYNEQFF. The CDR3 nucleotides read TGCAGTGCTGAAGGGGAGTCCTACAATGAGCAGTTCTTC.

This clonotype was detected a few times. The chain couples TRBV9 to TRBJ2-2, with D perhaps assigned TRBD1 or TRBD2 (5 bases each). Trimming took 2 bases from V and 4 from J, leaving 18 bases between them. Per the germline V gene, CDR1 is SGDLS and CDR2 is YYNGEE. This CDR3 has 17 residues. CDR3 amino acids: CASSVLPGPSSTGELFF. DNA for the CDR3: TGTGCCAGCAGCGTGCTGCCGGGACCGTCAAGCACCGGGGAGCTGTTTTTT.

This clonotype was observed many times. The rearrangement uses TRBV2 and TRBJ2-1; TRBD2 matches 10 bases. Germline values: CDR1 SNHLY, CDR2 FYNNEI. The CDR3 runs to 16 residues. The trim removed 4 bases at V and 8 bases at J, leaving 11 bases unmatched. The CDR3 loop is CASSAQLAGVPHEQFF. The CDR3 region has the DNA TGTGCCAGCAGTGCCCAGCTAGCGGGAGTACCACATGAGCAGTTCTTC.

This clonotype was picked up many times. The chain uses TRBV9 and TRBJ1-1, with 7 bases that match TRBD1. CDR1 is SGDLS, CDR2 YYNGEE, per germline. The junction had 5 bases not matched to a gene; V was cut back by 2 bases and J by 4 bases. CDR3 length: 14 residues. The CDR3 DNA is TGTGCCAGCAGCGTGGAAGACAGGGCCACTGAAGCTTTCTTT. Translation gives CASSVEDRATEAFF.

In its sample, this clonotype was seen many times. The V and J genes are TRBV6-1 and TRBJ1-2; D is unresolved. The V end lost 11 bases, the J end lost 4 bases, and 11 bases lay between the germline ends. CDR3 length: 11 residues. CDR1 MNHNS and CDR2 SASEGT come from the germline V gene. CDR3 sequence (DNA): TGTGCCGCGCAGGAACTCTATGGCTACACCTTC. Protein sequence: CAAQELYGYTF.

This clonotype was picked up a small number of times. J is TRBJ1-1 and V is TRBV9, with D maybe TRBD1 (5 bases). The germline gives CDR1 SGDLS, CDR2 YYNGEE. The CDR3 consists of 14 residues. The V end was cut by 0 bases, the J end by 0 bases, with 6 bases between. CDR3 in amino acids: CASSVGQMNTEAFF. In DNA, the CDR3 is TGTGCCAGCAGCGTAGGACAGATGAACACTGAAGCTTTCTTT.

This clonotype was recorded at least ten times. The CDR3: CASSFNDRAGAAFF. CDR3 DNA sequence: TGTGCCAGCAGTTTCAATGACAGGGCGGGGGCGGCTTTCTTT. The chain carries TRBV27 and TRBJ1-1; 7 bases align to TRBD1. V gave up 3 bases and J gave up 11 bases; unmatched junction bases: 12. Germline CDR1 reads MNHEY; CDR2 reads SMNVEV (reference sequence). This CDR3 has 14 residues.

At least ten counts were recorded for this clonotype. The CDR3 reads CATRISGQPQHF. For the CDR3, the DNA is TGTGCCACCCGAATCTCTGGACAGCCCCAGCATTTT. This chain joins TRBV10-3 and TRBJ1-5, with D uncertain. Germline values: CDR1 ENHRY, CDR2 SYGVKD. V lost 10 bases, J lost 7 bases, and 14 bases lay in between. The CDR3 length is 12 residues.

The V and J genes are TRBV19 and TRBJ2-7, with no clear D. Germline V CDR1 and CDR2: LNHDA, SQIVND (reference sequence). CDR3 length equals 14 residues. V was shortened by 3 bases and J by 0 bases, with 9 bases between the two germline ends. The CDR3 DNA follows: TGTGCCAGTAGTATGGAAGCCTCCTCCTACGAGCAGTACTTC. Residues: CASSMEASSYEQYF.

This chain links TRBV7-9 with TRBJ2-3, with TRBD1 matching 10 bases. With V trimmed by 4 bases and J by 5 bases, 6 bases remained unmatched. Germline V gene lookup returns CDR1 SEHNR and CDR2 FQNEAQ (reference sequence). The CDR3 length is 15 residues. DNA of the CDR3: TGTGCCAGCAGCTCCCGGACAGGGGGAGGAGATACGCAGTATTTT. Protein sequence: CASSSRTGGGDTQYF.

This clonotype was detected ten times or more. The chain carries TRBV27 and TRBJ2-1; tentative D call: TRBD2 (5 bases). Germline values: CDR1 MNHEY, CDR2 SMNVEV (reference sequence). The CDR3 runs 14 residues. V was shortened by 5 bases and J by 10 bases, with 18 bases between the two germline ends. The CDR3 DNA reads as TGTGCCAGCAGTCCCGACTACTACCCAATGGAGCAGTTCTTC. Translating gives CASSPDYYPMEQFF.

This clonotype appeared many times. This chain links TRBV5-1 with TRBJ1-1; 8 nucleotides match TRBD1. CDR1 and CDR2 (germline): SGHRS, YFSETQ. V lost 4 bases, J lost 5 bases, and 7 bases stayed unmatched. The CDR3 is made up of 14 amino acids. This CDR3 reads CASSADYRGTEAFF. In DNA form, the CDR3 reads TGCGCCAGCAGCGCCGACTACAGGGGGACTGAAGCTTTCTTT.

This clonotype was counted ten times or more. CDR3 loop: CASSFGGRDEQFF. The CDR3 bases are TGTGCCAGCAGCTTCGGTGGGAGGGACGAGCAGTTCTTC. The chain couples TRBV7-9 to TRBJ2-1; 7 bases fit TRBD2. Unmatched junction bases numbered 6, after V lost 3 bases and J lost 10 bases. The CDR3 is made up of 13 amino acids. CDR1 is SEHNR and CDR2 is FQNEAQ in the germline V gene (reference sequence).

The rearrangement uses TRBV2 and TRBJ2-7; D possibly matches TRBD1 or TRBD2 (6 bases each). Germline V gene sequence: CDR1 SNHLY, CDR2 FYNNEI. Deletions cut 6 bases from V and 3 bases from J, with 15 bases between. The CDR3 loop spans 14 amino acids. The CDR3, as DNA: TGTGCCAGCAGGCCCCGGGGGCGCTTCTACGAGCAGTACTTC. This codes for CASRPRGRFYEQYF.

The chain uses TRBV12-3 or TRBV12-4 and TRBJ2-7; 9 nucleotides line up with TRBD2. CDR3 length: 15 amino acids. The V and J ends lost 3 bases and 4 bases, in that order; junction bases with no gene match: 7. DNA for the CDR3: TGTGCCAGCAGTTTCAGCGAGACTAGCGGTTACGAGCAGTACTTC. Its translation: CASSFSETSGYEQYF.

This clonotype was observed a handful of times. V gene TRBV7-2 combines with J gene TRBJ2-7; maybe TRBD1 (6 bases). CDR1 is SGHTA, CDR2 FQGNSA, per germline. This CDR3 contains 14 residues. V was pared by 4 bases and J by 5 bases, with 15 bases between. In nucleotides, the CDR3 is TGTGCCAGCAGCTACGTACAGGGCAGCAACGAGCAGTACTTC. Its protein product is CASSYVQGSNEQYF.

The chain uses TRBV5-1 and TRBJ2-7, with D unresolved. Germline values: CDR1 SGHRS, CDR2 YFSETQ. CDR3 length: 11 amino acids. V lost 3 bases and J 5 bases, leaving 6 bases between the germline ends. The DNA for the CDR3 is TGCGCCAGCAGCTCATTGGACGAGCAGTACTTC. Protein sequence: CASSSLDEQYF.

In this sample, this clonotype turned up a few times. The V gene is TRBV5-1, the J gene TRBJ2-2, with 8 positions matching TRBD1. Germline V gene sequence: CDR1 SGHRS, CDR2 YFSETQ. The CDR3 is 15 amino acids. With V trimmed by 3 bases and J by 7 bases, 8 bases remained unmatched. The CDR3 DNA is TGCGCCAGCAGCTCGGGACAGGCCTTCATCGGGGAGCTGTTTTTT. Its translation: CASSSGQAFIGELFF.

The sample holds many counts of this clonotype. V and J are TRBV20-1 and TRBJ1-6; 7 nucleotides align to TRBD1. The V and J ends lost 4 bases and 6 bases, in that order; junction bases with no gene match: 9. CDR3 length: 15 amino acids. Germline V gene data show CDR1 as DFQATT and CDR2 as SNEGSKA (reference sequence). For the CDR3, the DNA is TGCAGTGCTACAGAGACAGGGCCCGTTAATTCACCCCTCCACTTT. It translates to CSATETGPVNSPLHF.

There are many counts of this clonotype. The chain uses TRBV10-1 and TRBJ2-1, with D perhaps TRBD2 (5 bases). The CDR3 totals 14 residues. The V end lost 0 bases, the J end lost 12 bases, and 15 bases lay between the germline ends. CDR1 and CDR2 from the germline V gene are WNHNN and SYGVQD (reference sequence). The CDR3 loop is CASSESGRPRGQFF. CDR3 nucleotides: TGCGCCAGCAGTGAGTCCGGCAGACCCCGGGGGCAGTTCTTC.

This clonotype has a count of ten or more. The chain combines TRBV20-1 with TRBJ2-1; 15 bases match TRBD2. Per the germline V gene, CDR1 is DFQATT and CDR2 is SNEGSKA (reference sequence). The ends lost 4 bases at V and 9 bases at J; junction bases unmatched: 4. The CDR3 totals 14 residues. This chain's CDR3 is CSAKRTSGGGEQFF. The DNA for the CDR3 is TGCAGTGCTAAAAGGACTAGCGGGGGGGGTGAGCAGTTCTTC.

V gene TRBV7-3 combines with J gene TRBJ2-2; D not resolved. Trimming took off 2 bases at V and 7 bases at J, with 8 bases between the two ends. The CDR3 covers 13 residues. The germline CDR1 and CDR2 sequences are SGHTA and FQGTGA. CDR3 region: CASSLEANGELFF. CDR3 in DNA: TGTGCCAGCAGCTTAGAGGCCAACGGGGAGCTGTTTTTT.

The rearrangement joins TRBV7-9 to TRBJ1-1, with D possibly being TRBD1 (5 bases). Germline loops: CDR1 SEHNR, CDR2 FQNEAQ (reference sequence). V dropped 4 bases and J dropped 5 bases, with 14 bases sitting between them. The CDR3 length is 14 residues. CDR3 sequence (DNA): TGTGCCAGCAGCTCCGCGGCGAGGGGAACTGAAGCTTTCTTT. It encodes CASSSAARGTEAFF. Drawing the rest from reference TRBV7-9 and TRBJ1-1, the complete variable domain is DTGVSQNPRHKITKRGQNVTFRCDPISEHNRLYWYRQTLGQGPEFLTYFQNEAQLEKSRLLSDRFSAERPKGSFSTLEIQRTEQGDSAMYLCASSSAARGTEAFFGQGTRLTVV.

This clonotype was seen ten or more times. The chain recombines TRBV4-3 with TRBJ1-5; D uncertain. CDR3 length: 15 residues. Germline V gives CDR1 LGHNA, CDR2 YSLEER. Trimming took 0 bases from V and 3 from J, leaving 9 bases between them. CDR3 sequence (DNA): TGCGCCAGCAGCCAAGATAACAGCGCCAATCAGCCCCAGCATTTT. It codes for CASSQDNSANQPQHF.